This T cell receptor (beta chain) is from a study of identical twins. General study findings and limits: Conclusions rested on cross-sectional statistics rather than following the same donors.

After template switching added a universal primer site, the resulting cDNA carried unique molecular identifiers. TCRdb passed the 5' RACE reads through MiXCR, listing each CDR3 protein once. The sample includes 640,000 or so distinct CDR3 sequences, around 6% of them seen just once. In regard to this clonotype: Its antigen remains unidentified.

What was sequenced was naive T cells sorted from blood. The TCR comes from a man aged 18 to 30 in good health.

CDR3 sequence reads: CAISESDPGLRGETQYF. The CDR3 bases are TGTGCCATCAGTGAGTCCGATCCGGGACTACGGGGGGAGACCCAGTACTTC. V is TRBV10-3 and J is TRBJ2-5, with 7 positions matching TRBD2. Germline V CDR1 and CDR2: ENHRY, SYGVKD. The CDR3 is made up of 17 amino acids. The V gene end was trimmed by 0 bases and the J gene end by 5 bases; junction bases not matched to a gene: 12.